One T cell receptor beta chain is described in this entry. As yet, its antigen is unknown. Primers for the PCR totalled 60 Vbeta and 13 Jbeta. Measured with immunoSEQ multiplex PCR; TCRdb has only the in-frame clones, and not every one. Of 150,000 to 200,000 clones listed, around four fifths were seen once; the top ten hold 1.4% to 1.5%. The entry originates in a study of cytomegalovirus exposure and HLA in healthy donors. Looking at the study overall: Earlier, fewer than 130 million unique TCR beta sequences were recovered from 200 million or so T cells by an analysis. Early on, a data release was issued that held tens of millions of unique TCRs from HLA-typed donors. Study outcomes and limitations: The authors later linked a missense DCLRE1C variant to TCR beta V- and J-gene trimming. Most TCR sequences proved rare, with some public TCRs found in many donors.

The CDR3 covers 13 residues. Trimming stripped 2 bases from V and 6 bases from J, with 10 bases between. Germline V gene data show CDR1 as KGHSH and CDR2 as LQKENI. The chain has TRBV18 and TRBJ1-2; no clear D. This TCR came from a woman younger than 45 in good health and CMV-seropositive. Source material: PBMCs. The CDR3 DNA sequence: TGTGCCAGCTCACCATCCGGTCCCAATGGCTACACCTTC. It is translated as CASSPSGPNGYTF.